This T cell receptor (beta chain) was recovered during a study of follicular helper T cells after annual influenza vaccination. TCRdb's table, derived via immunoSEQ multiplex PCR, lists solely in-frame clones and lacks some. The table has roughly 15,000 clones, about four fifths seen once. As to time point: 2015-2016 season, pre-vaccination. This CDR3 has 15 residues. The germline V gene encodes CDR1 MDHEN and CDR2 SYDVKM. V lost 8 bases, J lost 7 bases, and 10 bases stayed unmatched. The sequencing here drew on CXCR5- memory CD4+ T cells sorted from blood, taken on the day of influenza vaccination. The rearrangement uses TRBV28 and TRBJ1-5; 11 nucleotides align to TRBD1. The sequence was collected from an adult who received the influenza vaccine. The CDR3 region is CASGNPGTGGQPQHF. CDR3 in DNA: TGTGCCAGCGGAAATCCAGGGACAGGGGGACAGCCCCAGCATTTT.